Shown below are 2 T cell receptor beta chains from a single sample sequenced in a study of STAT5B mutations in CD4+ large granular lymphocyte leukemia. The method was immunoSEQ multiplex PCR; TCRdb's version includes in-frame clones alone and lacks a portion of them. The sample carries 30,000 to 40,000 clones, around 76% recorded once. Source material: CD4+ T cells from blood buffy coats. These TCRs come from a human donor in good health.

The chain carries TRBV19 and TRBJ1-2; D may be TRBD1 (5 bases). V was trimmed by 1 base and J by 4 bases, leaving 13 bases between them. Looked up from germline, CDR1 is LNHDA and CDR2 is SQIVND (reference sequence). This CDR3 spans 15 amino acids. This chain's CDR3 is CASSIGDSGGYGYTF. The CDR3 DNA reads TGTGCCAGTAGTATAGGTGACAGTGGTGGCTATGGCTACACCTTC. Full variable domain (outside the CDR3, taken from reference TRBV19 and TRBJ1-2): DGGITQSPKYLFRKEGQNVTLSCEQNLNHDAMYWYRQDPGQGLRLIYYSQIVNDFQKGDIAEGYSVSREKKESFPLTVTSAQKNPTAFYLCASSIGDSGGYGYTFGSGTRLTVV.

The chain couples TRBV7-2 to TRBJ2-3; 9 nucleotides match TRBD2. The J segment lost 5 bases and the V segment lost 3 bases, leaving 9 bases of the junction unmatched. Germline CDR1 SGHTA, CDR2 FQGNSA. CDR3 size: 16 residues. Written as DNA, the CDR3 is TGTGCCAGCAGCTTTAGCCTCAGCGGGGGGCGAGATACGCAGTATTTT. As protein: CASSFSLSGGRDTQYF.